This TCR beta chain was captured in a study of blood T cell repertoires in COVID-19. Grouping used clinical history reported by participants in a survey and questionnaire. Original handling: Reference gene primer amplification in the assay estimated nucleated cell counts. Here immunoSEQ multiplex PCR was the method, and the copy in TCRdb shows in-frame clones only, minus some. V, J and clone size are those of that table, while D and trimming were read from the DNA. The sample lists over 250,000 clones; about 87% were seen once. This CDR3 is built from 14 residues. Deletions cut 1 base from V and 8 bases from J, with 12 bases between. Germline V gene data show CDR1 as MGHDK and CDR2 as SYGVNS.

The clonotype originates from a woman younger than 45 who had recovered from COVID-19. The rearrangement uses TRBV25-1 and TRBJ2-1; D might be TRBD1 (5 bases). Sequences were obtained from PBMCs or T cells enriched from blood (not recorded which). The CDR3 DNA reads TGTGCCAGCAGTGAATTTCAGGGTAGGGATGAGCAGTTCTTC. It encodes CASSEFQGRDEQFF.